The clone carrying this T cell receptor beta chain was observed many times. These data come from a study of kidney transplant recipient with SARS-CoV-2 infection. The CDR3 runs to 16 residues. The germline CDR1 and CDR2 sequences are SQVTM and ANQGSEA. TCRdb redid the calling of the reads with MiXCR, one entry per CDR3 protein. The table records 200,000 to 300,000 distinct CDR3 sequences, around 30% of them present only once. The material was a blood sample, obtained at baseline and on roughly day 120 from a kidney transplant recipient. This chain connects TRBV29-1 to TRBJ2-7; the D is unclear. Judging by the DNA end, TRBJ2-5 fits better; the J call may be wrong. The origin of this receptor is a male patient in his 30s who had COVID-19 and was a kidney transplant recipient. Some T cells could come from the graft donor. CDR3 DNA: TGCAGCCCATTCACTCGCGCGGCGCGGACGAAGGGGACCCAGTACTTC. It encodes CSPFTRAARTKGTQYF.